The present T cell receptor beta chain was sequenced within a study of T cells after yellow fever vaccination. Study observations and caveats: Among primary-vaccination clones, most reappeared after the booster, at almost 98% for CD4 and more than 85% for CD8.

Germline CDR1 is GTSNPN and CDR2 is SVGIG (reference sequence). CDR3 size: 19 residues. With 4 bases clipped from V and 3 bases from J, the junction kept 16 bases outside the gene matches. 5'RACE template switching produced TCR cDNA carrying a universal primer site and UMIs. A single record per CDR3 protein comes from TCRdb applying MiXCR to the 5' RACE reads. Here the sample spans hundreds of thousands of distinct CDR3 sequences, approximately 12% being singletons. As to this clonotype: Its target is unknown.

The V gene is TRBV30, the J gene TRBJ2-1, with 12 bases fitting TRBD2. Material: PBMCs, obtained on the day of the yellow fever booster vaccination. The receptor comes from a man aged 25 to 40 who received the YFV17D yellow fever vaccine. CDR3 nucleotides: TGTGCCTGGAACCCTCAGCTAGCGGGAGGGGGTCGCGGCTACAATGAGCAGTTCTTC. The encoded protein is CAWNPQLAGGGRGYNEQFF.